One sample yielded the 9 T cell receptor beta chains listed below, sequenced in a study of T cell repertoires in cytomegalovirus infection. TCRdb re-analysed the reads in MiXCR, keeping a single row per CDR3 protein. The sample gives 400,000 to 550,000 distinct CDR3 sequences, about 10% of which show up once; roughly 10% is in the top ten. Sequenced material: PBMCs. These receptors originate from a human donor in good health (CMV status not recorded). Some clones in this sample may be carry-over from other donors' samples.

The CDR3 spells CASSGGKRQPQHF. CDR3 DNA sequence: TGTGCCAGCAGCGGGGGCAAGCGTCAGCCCCAGCATTTT. The chain recombines TRBV6-1 with TRBJ1-5; tentative D call: TRBD1 (6 bases). CDR1 and CDR2 (germline): MNHNS, SASEGT. V shed 6 bases and J shed 6 bases, with 12 bases lying between them. The CDR3 spans 13 residues.

In its sample, this clonotype was seen many times. The genes are TRBV7-2 and TRBJ2-7, with a possible D match to TRBD1 (6 bases). The CDR3 is 14 residues long. Germline lookup yields CDR1 SGHTA and CDR2 FQGNSA. V was shortened by 2 bases and J by 3 bases, with 11 bases between the two germline ends. The CDR3 coding sequence is TGTGCCAGCAGCTTAAAGGGGGAGCGCTACGAGCAGTACTTC. It codes for CASSLKGERYEQYF.

This clonotype was counted at least ten times. V is TRBV11-2 and J is TRBJ2-2, with 13 bases matching TRBD2. V gave up 5 bases and J gave up 2 bases; unmatched junction bases: 8. Germline lookup yields CDR1 SGHAT and CDR2 FQNNGV. There are 18 residues in the CDR3. CDR3 coding DNA: TGTGCCAGCAGCCCTGCAGGACTAGCGGGAGTAAACACCGGGGAGCTGTTTTTT. Translating it yields CASSPAGLAGVNTGELFF.

This clonotype has ten or more counts. The chain uses TRBV5-1 and TRBJ2-1, with D maybe TRBD2 (6 bases). Germline V CDR1 and CDR2: SGHRS, YFSETQ. V was cut by 4 bases and J by 0 bases, with 14 bases left in between. The CDR3 extends over 16 amino acids. The CDR3 protein is CASSPTGLTSYNEQFF. The CDR3 nucleotides are TGCGCCAGCAGCCCCACGGGACTCACCTCCTACAATGAGCAGTTCTTC.

The rearrangement uses TRBV28 and TRBJ1-1; no reliable D call. Between the trimmed V and J ends, which lost 3 bases and 0 bases, there was a span of 11 bases. The length of the CDR3 is 15 residues. CDR1 and CDR2 from the germline V gene are MDHEN and SYDVKM. CDR3 loop: CASSLRKGMNTEAFF. The CDR3 coding sequence is TGTGCCAGCAGTTTGAGGAAAGGAATGAACACTGAAGCTTTCTTT. Complete variable domain (other parts from reference TRBV28 and TRBJ1-1): DVKVTQSSRYLVKRTGEKVFLECVQDMDHENMFWYRQDPGLGLRLIYFSYDVKMKEKGDIPEGYSVSREKKERFSLILESASTNQTSMYLCASSLRKGMNTEAFFGQGTRLTVV.

This clonotype was recorded at least ten times. This chain uses TRBV6-6 with TRBJ2-2, with D possibly being TRBD2 (6 bases). Germline assignment: CDR1 MNHNY and CDR2 SVGAGI (reference sequence). The V end was cut by 6 bases, the J end by 1 base, with 18 bases between. This CDR3 is 17 amino acids long. In nucleotides, the CDR3 is TGTGCCAGCAGCCCAGGAGGGCTACGATTGAACACCGGGGAGCTGTTTTTT. Translated: CASSPGGLRLNTGELFF.

This clonotype was seen repeatedly, ten times or more. This sequence joins TRBV6-1 and TRBJ2-2, with no clear D. The CDR3 runs 16 residues. Per germline, CDR1 MNHNS and CDR2 SASEGT. The ends were cut back, 6 bases at V and 0 bases at J, with 14 bases in the middle. The CDR3 spells CASRPPWMPNTGELFF. The CDR3 DNA reads TGTGCCAGCAGACCCCCATGGATGCCGAACACCGGGGAGCTGTTTTTT.

The table lists this clonotype with a few counts. This chain joins TRBV6-4 and TRBJ2-6; D gene uncertain. The CDR3 spans 14 residues. Germline V CDR1 and CDR2: MRHNA, SNTAGT. The V end was cut by 6 bases, the J end by 4 bases, with 10 bases between. CDR3 coding DNA: TGTGCCAGCAGGGCAGACATAGGGGCCAACGTCCTGACTTTC. Protein product: CASRADIGANVLTF.

This clonotype was seen repeatedly, ten times or more. The chain uses TRBV11-3 and TRBJ2-1; 9 bases fit TRBD2. The CDR3 has 15 residues. Germline V gene sequence: CDR1 SGHNT, CDR2 YENEEA. Trimming cost V 3 bases and J 4 bases; bases outside gene matches: 4. The CDR3 spells CASSFVLAGYNEQFF. The CDR3 DNA reads as TGTGCCAGCAGCTTTGTGCTAGCGGGATACAATGAGCAGTTCTTC.